The source of this T cell receptor beta chain is a study of T cells in Graves' hyperthyroidism and ophthalmopathy. Ophthalmopathy patients all had a Clinical Activity Score of at least 3, a NOSPECS grade of at least 4 and disease under 3 months old. Lactation, pregnancy, other autoimmune disease or uncontrolled infection excluded patients. The diagnostic basis comprised clinical symptoms, serum thyroxine and TRAb, thyroid ultrasound and orbital computed tomography. Amplified regions were TCR beta CDR3 sequences from RNA transcripts. First-round RT-PCR of the TCR CDR3 relied on the HTBI primer set. TCRdb reprocessed the multiplex PCR reads with MiXCR, giving one entry per CDR3 protein. The data show some 550,000 distinct CDR3 sequences, 16% seen once. Findings and limits, study-wide: A model of 13 V-J features distinguished ophthalmopathy from stable hyperthyroidism.

Trimming left V 0 bases short and J 9 bases short, with 15 bases between. The CDR3 totals 15 residues. Germline V gene data show CDR1 as LNHDA and CDR2 as SQIVND (reference sequence). This clonotype was detected a few times. Its antigen is not identified. The TCR comes from a woman between 40 and 55 years old with Graves' ophthalmopathy. Source material: blood. This chain uses TRBV19 with TRBJ2-1; D ambiguous. The chain's CDR3 is CASSIDLGLMSEQFF. The CDR3, as DNA: TGTGCCAGTAGTATAGATCTCGGGCTCATGTCTGAGCAGTTCTTC.